This TCR beta chain originates from a study of blood T cell repertoires in COVID-19. CDR3 length: 14 amino acids. Per the germline V gene, CDR1 is SGHRS and CDR2 is YFSETQ. V gave up 4 bases and J gave up 2 bases, with 10 bases separating them. Clones were read by immunoSEQ multiplex PCR, and TCRdb kept only the in-frame ones, dropping some. The profile shows about 150,000 clones, 85% to 90% of them singletons. What was sequenced was peripheral blood. This chain links TRBV5-1 with TRBJ1-3; D gene unclear. The source is a young man with COVID-19, enrolled during active disease. The CDR3 spells CASSPGGTGNTIYF. CDR3 coding DNA: TGCGCCAGCAGCCCAGGAGGGACTGGAAACACCATATATTTT. Based on the CDR3 plus reference TRBV5-1 and TRBJ1-3, the full variable domain is KAGVTQTPRYLIKTRGQQVTLSCSPISGHRSVSWYQQTPGQGLQFLFEYFSETQRNKGNFPGRFSGRQFSNSRSEMNVSTLELGDSALYLCASSPGGTGNTIYFGEGSWLTVV.